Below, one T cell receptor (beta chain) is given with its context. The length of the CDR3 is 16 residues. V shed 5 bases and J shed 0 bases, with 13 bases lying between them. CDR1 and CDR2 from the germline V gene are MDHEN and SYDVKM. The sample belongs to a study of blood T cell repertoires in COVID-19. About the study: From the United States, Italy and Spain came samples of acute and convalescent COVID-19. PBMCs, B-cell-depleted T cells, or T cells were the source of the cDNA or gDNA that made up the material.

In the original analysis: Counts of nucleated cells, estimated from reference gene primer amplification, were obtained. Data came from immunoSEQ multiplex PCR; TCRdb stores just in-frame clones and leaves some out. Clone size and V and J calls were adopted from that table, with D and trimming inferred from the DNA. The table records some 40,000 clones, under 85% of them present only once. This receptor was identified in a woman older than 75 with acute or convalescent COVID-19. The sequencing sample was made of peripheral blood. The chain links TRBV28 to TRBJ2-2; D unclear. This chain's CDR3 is CASSLLWSANTGELFF. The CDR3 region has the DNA TGTGCCAGCAGTCTCCTATGGTCCGCGAACACCGGGGAGCTGTTTTTT.